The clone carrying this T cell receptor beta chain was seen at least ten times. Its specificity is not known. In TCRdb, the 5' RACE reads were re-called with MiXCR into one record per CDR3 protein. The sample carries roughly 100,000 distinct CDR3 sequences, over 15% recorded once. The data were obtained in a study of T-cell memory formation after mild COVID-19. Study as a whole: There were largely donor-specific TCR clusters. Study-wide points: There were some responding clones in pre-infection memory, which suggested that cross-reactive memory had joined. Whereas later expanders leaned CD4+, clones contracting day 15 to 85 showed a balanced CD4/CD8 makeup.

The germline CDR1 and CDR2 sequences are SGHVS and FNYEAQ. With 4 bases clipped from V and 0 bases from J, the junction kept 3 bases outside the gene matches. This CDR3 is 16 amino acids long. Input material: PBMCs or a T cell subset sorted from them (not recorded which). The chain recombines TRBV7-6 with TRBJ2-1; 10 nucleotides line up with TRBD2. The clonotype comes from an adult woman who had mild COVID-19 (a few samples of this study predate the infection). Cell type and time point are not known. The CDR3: CASSSSSGSSYNEQFF. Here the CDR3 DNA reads TGTGCCAGCAGCTCCTCTAGCGGGAGCTCCTACAATGAGCAGTTCTTC.